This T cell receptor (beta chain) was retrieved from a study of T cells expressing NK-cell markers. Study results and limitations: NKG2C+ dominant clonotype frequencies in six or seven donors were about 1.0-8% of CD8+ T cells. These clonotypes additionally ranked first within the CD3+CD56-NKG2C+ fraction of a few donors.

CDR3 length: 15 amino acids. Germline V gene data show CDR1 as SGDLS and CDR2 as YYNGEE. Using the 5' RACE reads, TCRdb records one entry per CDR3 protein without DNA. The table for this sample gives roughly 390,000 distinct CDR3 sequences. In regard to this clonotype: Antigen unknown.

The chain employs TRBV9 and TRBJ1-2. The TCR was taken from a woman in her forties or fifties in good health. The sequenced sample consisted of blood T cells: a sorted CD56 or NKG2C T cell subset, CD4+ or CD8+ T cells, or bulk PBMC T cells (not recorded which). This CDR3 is CASSVGRDGLWGYTF.